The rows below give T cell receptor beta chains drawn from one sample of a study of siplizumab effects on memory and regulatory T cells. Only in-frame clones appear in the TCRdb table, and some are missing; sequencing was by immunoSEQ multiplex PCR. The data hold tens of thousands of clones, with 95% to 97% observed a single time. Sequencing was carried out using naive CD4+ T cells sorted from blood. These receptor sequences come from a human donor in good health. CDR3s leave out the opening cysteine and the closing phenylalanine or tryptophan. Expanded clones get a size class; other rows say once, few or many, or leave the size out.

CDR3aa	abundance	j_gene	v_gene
ASSSFDRGAYEQY	-	TRBJ2-7	TRBV7-3
ASSSTGDQETQY	-	TRBJ2-5	TRBV11-3
ASSLRTGANLDQETQY	-	TRBJ2-5	TRBV28
ASTPGRANYGYT	-	TRBJ1-2	TRBV9
ASSILWNTEAF	-	TRBJ1-1	TRBV19
ASSFSDWIDTDTQY	-	TRBJ2-3	TRBV5-4
ASSLGGGATYEQY	-	TRBJ2-7	TRBV5-1
ASSVGGGISSGELF	once	TRBJ2-2	TRBV5-4
ASRGQGYQPQH	-	TRBJ1-5	TRBV2
ASSRGRSQETQY	-	TRBJ2-5	TRBV11-2
ASGSASLTEAF	-	TRBJ1-1	TRBV2
ASSLGGGRGATNEKLF	-	TRBJ1-4	TRBV5-4
ASSLWPTQETQY	-	TRBJ2-5	TRBV5-8
ASSPGVGQETQY	-	TRBJ2-5	TRBV5-6
ASSARDRSSYEQY	-	TRBJ2-7	TRBV18
ASSLEPRATAQPQH	-	TRBJ1-5	TRBV5-1
ASGTEFQPQH	-	TRBJ1-5	TRBV12-5
ASRRPGTGNTGELF	-	TRBJ2-2	TRBV19
ASSQGQGNSYEQY	-	TRBJ2-7	TRBV4-1
ASSLSRDFQY	-	TRBJ2-4	TRBV28
ASGLVQIQVYGYT	-	TRBJ1-2	TRBV12-5
SVGTNEQF	-	TRBJ2-1	TRBV20-1
ASSLYPGVTEAF	-	TRBJ1-1	TRBV27
ASSPGTSITDTQY	-	TRBJ2-3	TRBV6-6
ASSLNTNTEAF	-	TRBJ1-1	TRBV7-3
ASTPSGVYEQY	-	TRBJ2-7	TRBV6-1
ATSREGQGYTEAF	-	TRBJ1-1	TRBV15
ASSSGLAGGFRLF	-	TRBJ2-1	TRBV2
ASRAGTLQETQY	-	TRBJ2-5	TRBV2
ASSPQQGAGPQH	-	TRBJ1-5	TRBV7-9
ASSAGRGKTDTQY	-	TRBJ2-3	TRBV19
ASSAGGTRGTDTQY	-	TRBJ2-3	TRBV9
ASSLGSTGELF	once	TRBJ2-2	TRBV5-1
ASCGAGGKETQY	-	TRBJ2-5	TRBV28
ASSEAGATNEKLF	-	TRBJ1-4	TRBV2
ASSLASRETQY	-	TRBJ2-5	TRBV5-1
AWSVQMTGGTEAF	-	TRBJ1-1	TRBV30
ASSYLGAATNEKLF	-	TRBJ1-4	TRBV7-2
ASSDERTGYYEQY	-	TRBJ2-7	TRBV5-4
SATSSYEQY	-	TRBJ2-7	TRBV29-1
ASSVGGNSYEQY	-	TRBJ2-7	TRBV9
ASSPTGSYEQY	once	TRBJ2-7	TRBV18